The rows below give T cell receptor beta chains drawn from one sample of a study of a mutant IDH1 vaccine in newly diagnosed glioma. Repertoires were generated with immunoSEQ multiplex PCR, while TCRdb's copy carries only in-frame clones and drops some. This table has tens of thousands of clones, 55% to 75% appearing once. Their specific antigens are unknown. This specimen was peripheral blood mononuclear cells (PBMCs), taken from a glioma patient whose treatment included an IDH1 peptide vaccine. These receptors were collected from a man younger than 35 with glioma. Some clones in this sample may be carry-over from other donors' samples. Each CDR3 is given with its conserved first and last residue. A D gene is named only where the DNA matches it firmly. A clone size is listed for some rows: how often the clone was seen (once, few, many), or a class if it is expanded.

NA TRBJ1-5 NA TRBV2 CASSVEGNGNQPQHF TGTGCCAGCAGTGTCGAGGGTAACGGCAATCAGCCCCAGCATTTT
TRBD2 TRBJ2-2 NA TRBV6-6 CASHKAGGETGELFF TGTGCCAGCCATAAAGCGGGAGGAGAGACCGGGGAGCTGTTTTTT
NA TRBJ1-3 NA TRBV6-6 CASSYSVGNTIYF TGTGCCAGCAGTTACTCGGTAGGAAACACCATATATTTT
NA TRBJ2-3 NA TRBV5-1 CASSFFRGTDTQYF TGCGCCAGCAGCTTTTTCAGGGGCACAGATACGCAGTATTTT
TRBD2 TRBJ2-5 NA TRBV19 CASSIEVVRLAGQETQYF TGTGCCAGTAGTATAGAAGTAGTGAGACTAGCGGGCCAAGAGACCCAGTACTTC
NA TRBJ2-3 once TRBV5-1 CASSLATDTQYF TGCGCCAGCAGCTTGGCTACAGATACGCAGTATTTT
TRBD1 TRBJ2-2 NA TRBV7-2 CASREQTGYTGELFF TGTGCCAGCAGGGAACAGACAGGGTACACCGGGGAGCTGTTTTTT
TRBD1 TRBJ2-6 NA TRBV9 CASRGQGAGANVLTF TGTGCCAGCAGAGGACAGGGTGCCGGGGCCAACGTCCTGACTTTC
NA TRBJ1-2 NA TRBV2 CASSELGLMNYGYTF TGTGCCAGCAGTGAATTGGGACTGATGAACTATGGCTACACCTTC
NA TRBJ2-1 NA TRBV7-9 CASSSSGGDEQFF TGTGCCAGCAGCTCGTCAGGAGGCGATGAGCAGTTCTTC
TRBD2 TRBJ2-7 NA TRBV6-6 CASSYGREGYEQYF TGTGCCAGCAGTTACGGGCGGGAGGGCTACGAGCAGTACTTC
NA TRBJ2-2 NA TRBV5-1 CASSNPRNRDLQHTGELFF TGCGCCAGCAGCAACCCTCGGAACAGGGACTTGCAGCACACCGGGGAGCTGTTTTTT
TRBD2 TRBJ2-7 NA TRBV14 CASSRSSGRGYEQYF TGTGCCAGCAGCCGCTCTAGCGGGAGAGGCTACGAGCAGTACTTC
NA TRBJ2-5 NA TRBV19 CASSKGTLGETQYF TGTGCCAGTAGTAAGGGCACCTTAGGAGAGACCCAGTACTTC
NA TRBJ1-1 NA TRBV5-1 CASSFISNTEAFF TGCGCCAGCAGCTTTATCTCGAACACTGAAGCTTTCTTT
NA TRBJ2-5 NA TRBV9 CASSVSRRVSETQYF TGTGCCAGCAGCGTATCGCGGAGGGTGTCAGAGACCCAGTACTTC
NA TRBJ2-5 NA TRBV9 CASSVGGDGSQETQYF TGTGCCAGCAGCGTAGGAGGGGATGGGTCCCAAGAGACCCAGTACTTC
TRBD2 TRBJ2-7 few TRBV7-9 CASSFRTSGASYEQYF TGTGCCAGCAGTTTTAGGACTAGCGGCGCCTCCTACGAGCAGTACTTC
TRBD1 TRBJ1-5 NA TRBV2 CASSGTGGAQPQHF TGTGCCAGCAGTGGGACAGGGGGTGCTCAGCCCCAGCATTTT
NA TRBJ1-2 NA TRBV18 CASGRGFNYGYTF TGTGCCAGCGGCCGCGGCTTTAACTATGGCTACACCTTC
TRBD1 TRBJ1-1 NA TRBV4-3 CASSLGTGESGEAFF TGCGCCAGCAGCCTCGGGACAGGGGAATCGGGTGAAGCTTTCTTT
NA TRBJ2-4 once TRBV7-2 CASSLSNSGIQYF TGTGCCAGCAGCTTATCCAATTCCGGCATTCAGTACTTC
NA TRBJ1-1 few TRBV7-9 CASSLVVGDGTEAFF TGTGCCAGCAGCTTAGTCGTAGGGGATGGCACTGAAGCTTTCTTT
TRBD1 TRBJ1-2 NA TRBV15 CATSRDRGQYYGYTF TGTGCCACCAGCAGAGATCGGGGACAGTACTATGGCTACACCTTC